A selection of T cell receptor beta chains follows, all from one sample in a study of OX40 agonist ivuxolimab in advanced cancers. Here immunoSEQ multiplex PCR was the method, and the copy in TCRdb shows in-frame clones only, minus some. The table lists some 100,000 clones, 90% of them singletons. Sequences were derived from CD4+ or CD8+ T cells sorted from blood, sampled in a trial of the OX40 agonist ivuxolimab. These receptors originate from an adult with an advanced solid tumor such as melanoma, head and neck, liver or kidney cancer. Each CDR3 is given with its conserved first and last residue. Fields, in order: J gene, V gene, clone size, D gene, CDR3 DNA, CDR3 protein. The D gene is left open where the match is weak. The size field is filled for only some rows; it gives once, few, many or a size class.

j_gene: TRBJ1-5; v_gene: TRBV6-1; abundance: -; d_gene: TRBD1; CDR3nt: TGTGCCAGCAGTTCAGGGGGCGGCAATCAGCCCCAGCATTTT; CDR3aa: CASSSGGGNQPQHF
j_gene: TRBJ2-1; v_gene: TRBV28; abundance: -; d_gene: -; CDR3nt: TGTGCCAGCAGTGAGGGGGATTCCTACAATGAGCAGTTCTTC; CDR3aa: CASSEGDSYNEQFF
j_gene: TRBJ1-5; v_gene: TRBV6-1; abundance: -; d_gene: -; CDR3nt: TGTGCCAGCAGTGAATATAGCAATCAGCCCCAGCATTTT; CDR3aa: CASSEYSNQPQHF
j_gene: TRBJ2-1; v_gene: TRBV30; abundance: few; d_gene: -; CDR3nt: TGTGCCTGGAGTGGGGGACGCACAAGTGAGCAGTTCTTC; CDR3aa: CAWSGGRTSEQFF
j_gene: TRBJ2-1; v_gene: TRBV7-6; abundance: -; d_gene: -; CDR3nt: TGTGCCAGCAGCCCGGGCTGGGCCTACAATGAGCAGTTCTTC; CDR3aa: CASSPGWAYNEQFF
j_gene: TRBJ2-5; v_gene: TRBV2; abundance: -; d_gene: -; CDR3nt: TGTGCCAGCAGGCGGGACGGCCCCCAAGAGACCCAGTACTTC; CDR3aa: CASRRDGPQETQYF
j_gene: TRBJ1-2; v_gene: TRBV19; abundance: once; d_gene: -; CDR3nt: TGTGCCAGTAGTACAGGGTCTAACTATGGCTACACCTTC; CDR3aa: CASSTGSNYGYTF
j_gene: TRBJ2-1; v_gene: TRBV6-5; abundance: once; d_gene: -; CDR3nt: TGTGCCAGCAGTTCTCCAGGGAATGAGCAGTTCTTC; CDR3aa: CASSSPGNEQFF
j_gene: TRBJ2-2; v_gene: TRBV2; abundance: -; d_gene: -; CDR3nt: TGTGCCAGCAGTGTTGGAGGCGGAATGAACACCGGGGAGCTGTTTTTT; CDR3aa: CASSVGGGMNTGELFF
j_gene: TRBJ2-1; v_gene: TRBV6-1; abundance: -; d_gene: TRBD1; CDR3nt: TGTGCCAGCAGTGGCCGGGACAGGGGGCACAATGAGCAGTTCTTC; CDR3aa: CASSGRDRGHNEQFF
j_gene: TRBJ2-5; v_gene: TRBV28; abundance: -; d_gene: TRBD2; CDR3nt: TGTGCCAGCACTGTCGGGGGGGCAGGGAAAGAGACCCAGTACTTC; CDR3aa: CASTVGGAGKETQYF
j_gene: TRBJ2-2; v_gene: TRBV5-1; abundance: once; d_gene: TRBD1; CDR3nt: TGCGCCAGCAGCTTCATCGGACAGGGGGCTGCCGGGGAGCTGTTTTTT; CDR3aa: CASSFIGQGAAGELFF
j_gene: TRBJ2-7; v_gene: TRBV7-2; abundance: -; d_gene: -; CDR3nt: TGTGCCAGCAGATCAGGAAGGGGTGCCTACGAGCAGTACTTC; CDR3aa: CASRSGRGAYEQYF
j_gene: TRBJ2-7; v_gene: TRBV30; abundance: -; d_gene: -; CDR3nt: TGTGCCTGGAGTGTCCAGCTGGGCTCCTACGAGCAGTACTTC; CDR3aa: CAWSVQLGSYEQYF
j_gene: TRBJ1-1; v_gene: TRBV7-2; abundance: -; d_gene: -; CDR3nt: TGTGCCAGCAGCTTAGGGGGGACAAGAGTTGAAGCTTTCTTT; CDR3aa: CASSLGGTRVEAFF
j_gene: TRBJ2-1; v_gene: TRBV6-5; abundance: -; d_gene: -; CDR3nt: TGTGCCACCAGAGGGGGGGTGAACTACAATGAGCAGTTCTTC; CDR3aa: CATRGGVNYNEQFF
j_gene: TRBJ1-1; v_gene: TRBV28; abundance: -; d_gene: -; CDR3nt: TGTGCCAGCAGTATAAGGGGAATCGGAACTGAAGCTTTCTTT; CDR3aa: CASSIRGIGTEAFF
j_gene: TRBJ1-1; v_gene: TRBV28; abundance: -; d_gene: -; CDR3nt: TGTGCCAGCAGTTCACAGGGTCCCGTCGCTGAAGCTTTCTTT; CDR3aa: CASSSQGPVAEAFF
j_gene: TRBJ1-2; v_gene: TRBV5-4; abundance: -; d_gene: -; CDR3nt: TGTGCCAGCAGCTTGGGGGACATCCCTCCCTATGGCTACACCTTC; CDR3aa: CASSLGDIPPYGYTF
j_gene: TRBJ2-3; v_gene: TRBV11-3; abundance: -; d_gene: -; CDR3nt: TGTGCCAGCAGCTTAGACAGAGACACAGATACGCAGTATTTT; CDR3aa: CASSLDRDTDTQYF
j_gene: TRBJ2-7; v_gene: TRBV20-1; abundance: -; d_gene: -; CDR3nt: TGCAGTGCTAGAAAGGCCTACGAGCAGTACTTC; CDR3aa: CSARKAYEQYF
j_gene: TRBJ2-4; v_gene: TRBV11-2; abundance: -; d_gene: TRBD2; CDR3nt: TGTGCCAGCAGCTCCTCCGGGACTAGCGGCACCAAAAACATTCAGTACTTC; CDR3aa: CASSSSGTSGTKNIQYF
j_gene: TRBJ2-5; v_gene: TRBV19; abundance: -; d_gene: -; CDR3nt: TGTGCCAGTAGTGGCCCCGAATTCCCGGAGACCCAGTACTTC; CDR3aa: CASSGPEFPETQYF
j_gene: TRBJ2-7; v_gene: TRBV5-1; abundance: -; d_gene: -; CDR3nt: TGCGCCAGCAGCTTCGGGACGATAGGCTACGAGCAGTACTTC; CDR3aa: CASSFGTIGYEQYF
j_gene: TRBJ2-7; v_gene: TRBV4-2; abundance: -; d_gene: TRBD2; CDR3nt: TGTGCCAGCAGCCGCAGACTAGCGGGAGGGCCCGGTATTAACTACGAGCAGTACTTC; CDR3aa: CASSRRLAGGPGINYEQYF
j_gene: TRBJ2-7; v_gene: TRBV19; abundance: -; d_gene: TRBD2; CDR3nt: TGTGCCAGTAGTCTCACTAGCGGACCCTCCTACGAGCAGTACTTC; CDR3aa: CASSLTSGPSYEQYF
j_gene: TRBJ2-7; v_gene: TRBV18; abundance: -; d_gene: -; CDR3nt: TGTGCCAGCTCAAAGCCGGGACAAGTATACGAGCAGTACTTC; CDR3aa: CASSKPGQVYEQYF
j_gene: TRBJ2-3; v_gene: TRBV11-3; abundance: -; d_gene: -; CDR3nt: TGTGCCAGCAGTTCAGGGGTAGGGACGCAGTATTTT; CDR3aa: CASSSGVGTQYF
j_gene: TRBJ1-2; v_gene: TRBV29-1; abundance: -; d_gene: -; CDR3nt: TGCAGCGTTGAGAGACAGTCGGACTATGGCTACACCTTC; CDR3aa: CSVERQSDYGYTF
j_gene: TRBJ2-7; v_gene: TRBV4-3; abundance: -; d_gene: TRBD1; CDR3nt: TGCGCCAGCAGCCGTGGTTCGGGACAGGGAGACTACGAGCAGTACTTC; CDR3aa: CASSRGSGQGDYEQYF
j_gene: TRBJ2-5; v_gene: TRBV7-3; abundance: -; d_gene: -; CDR3nt: TGTGCCAGCAGCTTAATCGTTACGGAGACCCAGTACTTC; CDR3aa: CASSLIVTETQYF
j_gene: TRBJ2-7; v_gene: TRBV18; abundance: -; d_gene: -; CDR3nt: TGTGCCAGCTCACCACCCGGGTCCTACGAGCAGTACTTC; CDR3aa: CASSPPGSYEQYF
j_gene: TRBJ2-7; v_gene: TRBV7-2; abundance: -; d_gene: TRBD2; CDR3nt: TGTGCCAGCAGCATAACTAGCGAACGCTACGAGCAGTACTTC; CDR3aa: CASSITSERYEQYF
j_gene: TRBJ2-1; v_gene: TRBV19; abundance: once; d_gene: -; CDR3nt: TGTGCCAGTAGTCTGGCCACCCCAGGCCCCTACAATGAGCAGTTCTTC; CDR3aa: CASSLATPGPYNEQFF
j_gene: TRBJ1-2; v_gene: TRBV9; abundance: -; d_gene: TRBD1; CDR3nt: TGTGCCAGCAGCGTAGACAGGGGAGGCTACACCTTC; CDR3aa: CASSVDRGGYTF
j_gene: TRBJ2-7; v_gene: TRBV6-6; abundance: -; d_gene: -; CDR3nt: TGTGCCAGCAGGCCGAGCGCCTACGAGCAGTACTTC; CDR3aa: CASRPSAYEQYF
j_gene: TRBJ2-2; v_gene: TRBV28; abundance: -; d_gene: -; CDR3nt: TGTGCCAGCATTCGGGGGGCCAACACCGGGGAGCTGTTTTTT; CDR3aa: CASIRGANTGELFF
j_gene: TRBJ2-7; v_gene: TRBV11-1; abundance: -; d_gene: TRBD2; CDR3nt: TGTGCCAGCAGCGAACCGGGACTAGCGGGACTTCGGGAGCAGTACTTC; CDR3aa: CASSEPGLAGLREQYF
j_gene: TRBJ2-2; v_gene: TRBV2; abundance: -; d_gene: -; CDR3nt: TGTGCCAGCAGTGATAGTAGCGCCCCCGGGGAGCTGTTTTTT; CDR3aa: CASSDSSAPGELFF
j_gene: TRBJ2-5; v_gene: TRBV9; abundance: -; d_gene: -; CDR3nt: TGTGCCAGCAGCGTAGGTGTATCCAGGGGGGTCCAAGAGACCCAGTACTTC; CDR3aa: CASSVGVSRGVQETQYF
j_gene: TRBJ2-7; v_gene: TRBV7-9; abundance: few; d_gene: TRBD1; CDR3nt: TGTGCCAGCAGCTTAAATCCGGGACAGGCCTACGAGCAGTACTTC; CDR3aa: CASSLNPGQAYEQYF
j_gene: TRBJ2-2; v_gene: TRBV28; abundance: -; d_gene: TRBD2; CDR3nt: TGTGCCAGCAGTTCCTCCAGCGGACTAGCGGGAACACTCACCGGGGAGCTGTTTTTT; CDR3aa: CASSSSSGLAGTLTGELFF
j_gene: TRBJ1-5; v_gene: TRBV19; abundance: -; d_gene: -; CDR3nt: TGTGCCAGTAGTGCTCGCAGGAGTGAGGGCAATCAGCCCCAGCATTTT; CDR3aa: CASSARRSEGNQPQHF
j_gene: TRBJ2-7; v_gene: TRBV11-1; abundance: -; d_gene: TRBD1; CDR3nt: TGTGCCAGCAGCTCGGTCCAGGGGGTCTCCTACGAGCAGTACTTC; CDR3aa: CASSSVQGVSYEQYF
j_gene: TRBJ1-1; v_gene: TRBV5-1; abundance: -; d_gene: TRBD1; CDR3nt: TGCGCCAGCAGCTTGGGGACAGGGGCCCTTGGTACTGAAGCTTTCTTT; CDR3aa: CASSLGTGALGTEAFF
j_gene: TRBJ2-2; v_gene: TRBV7-8; abundance: -; d_gene: TRBD1; CDR3nt: TGTGCCAGCAGCTTAGGGGGACAGGGTTACACCGGGGAGCTGTTTTTT; CDR3aa: CASSLGGQGYTGELFF
j_gene: TRBJ1-2; v_gene: TRBV28; abundance: -; d_gene: TRBD1; CDR3nt: TGTGCCAGCAACCCCCCTCAGGGGGATGGCTACACCTTC; CDR3aa: CASNPPQGDGYTF
j_gene: TRBJ1-5; v_gene: TRBV7-8; abundance: medium-sized; d_gene: TRBD1; CDR3nt: TGTGCCAGCGGGACAGCTAATCAGCCCCAGCATTTT; CDR3aa: CASGTANQPQHF
j_gene: TRBJ1-4; v_gene: TRBV6-6; abundance: -; d_gene: TRBD1; CDR3nt: TGTGCCAGTCGACAGGGGAGGGAGGAAAAACTGTTTTTT; CDR3aa: CASRQGREEKLFF
j_gene: TRBJ1-3; v_gene: TRBV5-6; abundance: -; d_gene: -; CDR3nt: TGTGCCAGCAGCCCAGTAGGGCTCTCTGGAAACACCATATATTTT; CDR3aa: CASSPVGLSGNTIYF
j_gene: TRBJ1-4; v_gene: TRBV15; abundance: -; d_gene: -; CDR3nt: TGTGCCACCAGCAGAGAGACCGGAAAACTGTTTTTT; CDR3aa: CATSRETGKLFF
j_gene: TRBJ2-1; v_gene: TRBV5-1; abundance: -; d_gene: TRBD2; CDR3nt: TGCGCCAGCAGCTTGGCCCCGGGAGGTTACAATGAGCAGTTCTTC; CDR3aa: CASSLAPGGYNEQFF
j_gene: TRBJ2-1; v_gene: TRBV11-3; abundance: -; d_gene: -; CDR3nt: TGTGCCAGCAGCTTCACCGGGGAGGTCAATGAGCAGTTCTTC; CDR3aa: CASSFTGEVNEQFF
j_gene: TRBJ2-1; v_gene: TRBV11-2; abundance: -; d_gene: -; CDR3nt: TGTGCCAGCAGCTCCACCCGTTCAGGCAATGAGCAGTTCTTC; CDR3aa: CASSSTRSGNEQFF
j_gene: TRBJ2-2; v_gene: TRBV9; abundance: -; d_gene: -; CDR3nt: TGTGCCAGCAGCGTAGGACAGTCCCACACCGGGGAGCTGTTTTTT; CDR3aa: CASSVGQSHTGELFF